This T cell receptor (beta chain) originates from a study of blood T cell repertoires in COVID-19. Study as a whole: Sites in the United States, Italy and Spain provided acute and convalescent COVID-19 samples.

Losses at the gene ends were 6 bases for V and 5 bases for J; bases not matched to a gene: 1. This CDR3 is 14 amino acids long. The germline CDR1 and CDR2 sequences are MGHDK and SYGVNS. Method: immunoSEQ multiplex PCR; TCRdb's copy keeps in-frame clones and lacks some. This sample has under 200,000 clones; around four fifths occur once, and the top ten carry approximately 15%. V usage is TRBV25-1 and J usage is TRBJ2-2; 12 bases line up with TRBD2. The TCR sequence derives from a woman aged 70 to 79 with COVID-19, enrolled during active disease. The source material was peripheral blood. The CDR3 DNA is TGTGCCAGCAGACTAGCGGGAGGAACCGGGGAGCTGTTTTTT. This encodes CASRLAGGTGELFF.